This T cell receptor (beta chain) was documented in a study of technical replicates of blood from several donors. Here immunoSEQ multiplex PCR was the method, and the copy in TCRdb shows in-frame clones only, minus some. The data hold tens of thousands of clones, with roughly 90% observed a single time. With 6 bases clipped from V and 3 bases from J, the junction kept 7 bases outside the gene matches. The CDR3 covers 15 residues. The germline gives CDR1 KGHSH, CDR2 LQKENI. What was sequenced was PBMCs. The TCR sequence derives from a human donor in good health. Some clones in this sample may be carry-over from other donors' samples. The rearrangement joins TRBV18 to TRBJ2-7, with 11 bases that match TRBD1. CDR3 nucleotide sequence: TGTGCCAGCTCGTTTGCCGGGACAGGGGGCTACGAGCAGTACTTC. It is translated as CASSFAGTGGYEQYF.